The entry below gives a single TCR beta chain sequence along with its context. The TCRbeta library was prepared with unique molecular identifiers. TCRdb ran MiXCR on the PCR reads and lists one entry per CDR3 protein. The table has 500,000 to 600,000 distinct CDR3 sequences, 32% seen once. The data were obtained in a study of T-cell reconstitution after alpha-beta-depleted transplantation in children. V lost 3 bases, J lost 3 bases, and 6 bases lay in between. The CDR3 totals 13 residues. Per germline, CDR1 LNHNV and CDR2 YYDKDF (reference sequence). The clonotype originates from a human donor who donated a stem cell graft to a child with aplastic anemia. V is TRBV15 and J is TRBJ1-5; no clear D gene. The sample consisted of PBMCs from the stem cell graft donor, taken from the stem cell graft. CDR3 sequence: CATSSGHNQPQHF. CDR3 DNA: TGTGCCACCAGCAGTGGGCACAATCAGCCCCAGCATTTT.